This T cell receptor beta chain comes out of a study of molecular identifiers for immune sequencing clone quantification. Across the study: Replicate RNA from about 19,000 or 110,000 naive CD8 T cells formed five aliquots; four were sequenced.

This CDR3 is built from 14 residues. CDR1 and CDR2 from the germline V gene are SGHRS and YFSETQ. Points on this clonotype: Antigen unknown. Germline and junction disagree at one end, which may indicate a read error.

It was with previously described methods and listed TCR primers that bulk TCR libraries were made. In TCRdb, the PCR reads were re-called with MiXCR into one record per CDR3 protein. The repertoire consists of 460,000 or so distinct CDR3 sequences, with roughly 26% occurring once and the leading ten covering roughly 0.79%. Libraries from naive CD8 cells were generated from roughly 21,000 to 960,000 sorted cells (with 10%, 30% or 50% RNA). Study-wide results and caveats: One cell's worth of spiked Jurkat TCR RNA was reportedly detectable among roughly 1 million naive cells.

Sequencing was done on a sample of naive CD8+ T cells from blood, with Jurkat cell RNA spiked in. Regarding subset: FACS-sorted CD8+CD4-CCR7+CD45RA+ naive T cells. This chain joins TRBV5-1 and TRBJ1-1; D is undetermined. The sequence was collected from a human donor in good health. Some libraries in this study had Jurkat cell RNA spiked in. In DNA, the CDR3 is TGCGCCAGCAGCCGCCCAACAGAGAACACTGAAGCCTCCTTT. The encoded protein is CASSRPTENTEASF.